This T cell receptor beta chain was recorded in a study of T cell repertoires in cytomegalovirus infection. Study observations and caveats: Across the ex vivo response, the dominant clonotypes were HLA-C-restricted CMV-specific TCR beta clonotypes. Identification of carriers of CMV plus the relevant HLA was achieved through cumulative public TCR beta family frequency.

On this clonotype: Its antigen is not known.

TCRdb independently ran MiXCR on the reads; one entry per CDR3 protein. The data hold 150,000 to 200,000 distinct CDR3 sequences, with roughly a fifth observed a single time. The germline CDR1 and CDR2 sequences are MDHEN and SYDVKM. CDR3 length: 12 amino acids. The germline V and J ends were trimmed by 2 bases and 12 bases, with 8 bases remaining between them. This sequence originates from a human donor in good health (CMV status not recorded). Some clones in this sample may be carry-over from other donors' samples. The sample consisted of PBMCs. J is TRBJ1-6 and V is TRBV28; no reliable D call. CDR3 nucleotides: TGTGCCAGCAGTTTAAGGCAGTTACCCCTCCACTTT. It is translated as CASSLRQLPLHF.